Included here is one T cell receptor beta chain sequence, with context. The antigen is undetermined. The CDR3 sequence is 14 residues long. In germline, CDR1 is MNHEY, CDR2 SVGAGI. With 7 bases removed from V and 1 base from J, the gap between germline ends came to 13 bases. Primers included in the PCR were 60 Vbeta and 13 Jbeta primers. Method: immunoSEQ multiplex PCR; TCRdb's copy keeps in-frame clones and lacks some. The table shows around 130,000 clones, with around three quarters occurring only once. The sample is drawn from a study of cytomegalovirus exposure and HLA in healthy donors. About the research overall: Ancestry clustering placed about 80% of 300 to 400 genotyped donors in the Caucasian-associated cluster.

Points from the study as a whole: Sequencing depth roughly uniform across donors was assumed in presence/absence analyses. Most of the CMV-associated TCR beta chains (in a later analysis) appeared to be HLA-restricted. A later analysis reported that several of the most significant clusters appeared to be linked to common viral pathogens, among them Epstein-Barr virus.

The TCR sequence derives from a man aged 18 to 35 in good health and CMV-seropositive. The sample was PBMCs. The V gene is TRBV6-5, the J gene TRBJ1-1, with D perhaps matching TRBD1 (6 bases). CDR3 in amino acids: CASTAGGPNTEAFF. CDR3 nucleotide sequence: TGTGCCAGCACTGCGGGGGGCCCGAACACTGAAGCTTTCTTT.